The entry that follows covers one T cell receptor (beta chain) sequence. This sample was included in a study of response to subunit inactivated influenza vaccine. V shed 0 bases, J shed 4 bases, and the junction held 7 bases outside the gene matches. This CDR3 spans 16 amino acids. CDR1 and CDR2 from the germline V gene are SGHNT and YYREEE (reference sequence). TCRdb processed the RT-PCR reads anew with MiXCR; each CDR3 protein has one entry. The data contain just under 550,000 distinct CDR3 sequences, roughly 25% of them seen just once; the ten biggest clones take up 2.5% to 3%. The sample also formed part of further work on T cells expressing NK-cell markers. That paper notes: Researchers built TCR beta cDNA using 5'RACE template switching with UMIs. In several experiments, an anti-gamma-delta TCR antibody restricted sorting to alpha-beta TCR T cells. The study found dominant NKG2C+ clonotypes at about 1.0-7.0% of CD8+ T cells in about 6 donors. Dominance of the CD3+CD56-NKG2C+ fraction by these clonotypes also held in a handful of donors.

The TCR was taken from a man over 45 who received an inactivated influenza vaccine. The rearrangement links TRBV5-4 to TRBJ2-5; TRBD2 matches 9 bases. This material consisted of CD4+ T cells sorted from PBMCs, taken roughly 13 days after vaccination. Written as DNA, the CDR3 is TGTGCCAGCAGCTTGGTGGTTAGCGGGGGTGGAGAGACCCAGTACTTC. As protein: CASSLVVSGGGETQYF.